Given below is one TCR beta chain in context. V lost 7 bases, J lost 8 bases, and 11 bases stayed unmatched. Germline-derived CDR1 and CDR2 are SGHRS and YFSETQ. The CDR3 has 13 amino acids. Sequencing was performed with immunoSEQ multiplex PCR; in TCRdb, only in-frame clones are kept and a portion is missing. The top ten clones hold approximately 0.22% of a sample with about 90,000 clones, around 83% of them seen once. This record comes from a study of OX40 agonist ivuxolimab in advanced cancers. Looking at the study overall: Patients were infused with ivuxolimab every 2 weeks at 0.01 to 10 mg/kg. The mean age was approximately 60 years, ranging from 23 to 79, with 65% to 90% of participants male.

The chain combines TRBV5-1 with TRBJ1-2; TRBD1 agrees at 7 bases. The TCR comes from an adult with an advanced solid tumor such as melanoma, head and neck, liver or kidney cancer. Sequenced material: CD4+ or CD8+ T cells sorted from blood, taken in a trial of the OX40 agonist ivuxolimab. CDR3 bases: TGCGCCAGCGGGCTGGAGGGGGCCAACGGCTACACCTTC. Its protein product is CASGLEGANGYTF.